The 32 T cell receptor beta chains below come from one sample, sequenced in a study of blood T cell repertoires in COVID-19. The protocol was immunoSEQ multiplex PCR, while the TCRdb copy is restricted to in-frame clones and leaves out a portion. The data contain about 280,000 clones, around 86% of them singletons. Input material: peripheral blood. Every receptor here comes from a woman aged 25 to 39 who had recovered from COVID-19.

The V and J genes are TRBV7-8 and TRBJ1-1, with 7 bases matching TRBD1. The CDR3 consists of 14 residues. Germline V gives CDR1 SGHVS, CDR2 FQNEAQ. Unmatched junction bases numbered 11, after V lost 5 bases and J lost 8 bases. This CDR3 is CASSPTGPRGEAFF. In DNA, the CDR3 is TGTGCCAGCAGCCCGACAGGGCCCAGAGGGGAAGCTTTCTTT.

The chain uses TRBV4-2 and TRBJ2-7, with 8 bases matching TRBD2. CDR3 length equals 15 residues. The V and J ends lost 1 base and 4 bases, in that order; junction bases with no gene match: 6. Germline assignment: CDR1 LGHNA and CDR2 YNFKEQ. DNA of the CDR3: TGTGCCAGCAGCCAAGGGAGCGGGGGTCTATACGAGCAGTACTTC. Encoded protein: CASSQGSGGLYEQYF.

The J gene is TRBJ2-1, the V gene TRBV5-1, with 7 bases identical to TRBD1. The J segment lost 6 bases and the V segment lost 7 bases, leaving 13 bases of the junction unmatched. This CDR3 spans 15 amino acids. CDR1 SGHRS and CDR2 YFSETQ come from the germline V gene. CDR3 protein: CASGAGGTEGNEQFF. For the CDR3, the DNA is TGCGCCAGCGGGGCAGGGGGTACTGAGGGCAATGAGCAGTTCTTC.

This clone has only a few counts. The V and J genes are TRBV4-2 and TRBJ1-2, with TRBD1 matching 9 bases. Germline V CDR1 and CDR2: LGHNA, YNFKEQ. V trimming: 0 bases; J trimming: 4 bases; junction bases outside the gene matches: 3. This CDR3 spans 15 amino acids. The CDR3 DNA reads as TGTGCCAGCAGCCAAGAAGAGACAGGGGGCTATGGCTACACCTTC. The encoded protein is CASSQEETGGYGYTF.

This clone was recorded once. The chain uses TRBV30 and TRBJ2-1; D not certain. CDR3 size: 11 residues. Trimming shortened V by 2 bases and J by 8 bases, and 7 bases separated the two germline ends. CDR1 and CDR2 (germline): GTSNPN, SVGIG (reference sequence). The CDR3, as DNA: TGTGCCTGGAGTTTTCGGGATGAGCAGTTCTTC. This codes for CAWSFRDEQFF.

This clone was seen once. This chain connects TRBV7-9 to TRBJ1-4; 8 bases align to TRBD1. The V segment lost 3 bases and the J segment 6 bases; nucleotides outside the gene matches: 3. This CDR3 contains 14 residues. Germline values: CDR1 SEHNR, CDR2 FQNEAQ (reference sequence). CDR3 residues: CASSLGTGDEKLFF. The CDR3 DNA follows: TGTGCCAGCAGCTTGGGGACAGGTGATGAAAAACTGTTTTTT.

The rearrangement uses TRBV28 and TRBJ1-2, with 8 bases matching TRBD1. The CDR3 runs 14 residues. Germline V lookup: CDR1 MDHEN, CDR2 SYDVKM. V lost 2 bases and J lost 6; bases outside the gene matches: 5. The chain's CDR3 is CASSLKGRGHGYTF. DNA for the CDR3: TGTGCCAGCAGTTTAAAGGGCAGGGGGCATGGCTACACCTTC.

The V and J genes are TRBV4-1 and TRBJ2-7; 10 nucleotides line up with TRBD1. Germline V gene data show CDR1 as MGHRA and CDR2 as YSYEKL. Trimming removed 2 bases from V and 4 bases from J; junction bases left unmatched: 17. There are 19 residues in the CDR3. The CDR3 region has the DNA TGCGCCAGCAGCCAACTAGTGAGCCTGGGACAGGGGACCTCTTACGAGCAGTACTTC. It encodes CASSQLVSLGQGTSYEQYF.

The chain joins TRBV27 to TRBJ2-2, with TRBD1 matching 9 bases. This CDR3 spans 16 amino acids. V gave up 2 bases and J gave up 5 bases; unmatched junction bases: 6. The germline V gene encodes CDR1 MNHEY and CDR2 SMNVEV (reference sequence). The CDR3 loop is CASSLRTGVETGELFF. CDR3 in DNA: TGTGCCAGCAGTTTAAGGACAGGGGTTGAAACCGGGGAGCTGTTTTTT.

This clone appeared a single time. The chain uses TRBV4-3 and TRBJ2-1; tentative D call: TRBD1 (6 bases). CDR3 length: 14 amino acids. Germline values: CDR1 LGHNA, CDR2 YSLEER. Trimming shortened V by 4 bases and J by 8 bases, and 15 bases separated the two germline ends. The CDR3, as DNA: TGCGCCAGCAGCCCGGACAGTCTCTCGGATGAGCAGTTCTTC. Protein: CASSPDSLSDEQFF.

The chain recombines TRBV19 with TRBJ2-7, with 11 bases identical to TRBD2. The CDR3 runs 15 residues. CDR1 LNHDA and CDR2 SQIVND come from the germline V gene (reference sequence). The V gene end was trimmed by 8 bases and the J gene end by 3 bases; junction bases not matched to a gene: 9. CDR3 sequence: CASAPGTSGVYEQYF. The CDR3 bases are TGTGCCAGTGCCCCCGGGACTAGCGGAGTCTACGAGCAGTACTTC.

With respect to this clone: One junction end disagrees with the germline gene, perhaps due to a read error. CDR3 amino acids: CSAGRDKEQFF. The CDR3 DNA is TGCAGTGCTGGTAGGGACAAGGAGCAGTTCTTC. V usage is TRBV20-1 and J usage is TRBJ2-1; maybe TRBD1 (6 bases). Germline values: CDR1 DFQATT, CDR2 SNEGSKA (reference sequence). The CDR3 is made up of 11 amino acids.

The chain carries TRBV18 and TRBJ1-1; 7 nucleotides line up with TRBD1. The CDR3 extends over 14 amino acids. The V gene end was trimmed by 6 bases and the J gene end by 1 base; junction bases not matched to a gene: 5. Looked up from germline, CDR1 is KGHSH and CDR2 is LQKENI. For the CDR3, the DNA is TGTGCCAGCTCCCCTGACAGGGCGAACACTGAAGCTTTCTTT. Translated: CASSPDRANTEAFF. The complete variable domain, with remaining parts taken from reference TRBV18 and TRBJ1-1, reads NAGVMQNPRHLVRRRGQEARLRCSPMKGHSHVYWYRQLPEEGLKFMVYLQKENIIDESGMPKERFSAEFPKEGPSILRIQQVVRGDSAAYFCASSPDRANTEAFFGQGTRLTVV.

The genes are TRBV19 and TRBJ1-2, with D possibly TRBD1 on 6 matching bases. Germline loops: CDR1 LNHDA, CDR2 SQIVND (reference sequence). Between the trimmed V and J ends, which lost 7 bases and 3 bases, there was a span of 15 bases. The CDR3 length is 14 residues. CDR3 bases: TGTGCCAGTACAACAGGGAATGTTCACTATGGCTACACCTTC. This encodes CASTTGNVHYGYTF.

The rearrangement uses TRBV6-4 and TRBJ1-1; the match to TRBD1 covers 9 bases. CDR1 and CDR2 from the germline V gene are MRHNA and SNTAGT. CDR3 length: 16 residues. The V segment lost 10 bases and the J segment 5 bases; nucleotides outside the gene matches: 17. CDR3 residues: CATPPGGTGGKTEAFF. Here the CDR3 DNA reads TGTGCCACCCCCCCAGGAGGAACAGGGGGCAAAACTGAAGCTTTCTTT.

The chain joins TRBV9 to TRBJ2-3; 9 bases match TRBD2. This CDR3 is built from 15 residues. The J segment lost 3 bases and the V segment lost 3 bases, leaving 5 bases of the junction unmatched. Germline loops: CDR1 SGDLS, CDR2 YYNGEE. This CDR3 is CASSALSGRTDTQYF. For the CDR3, the DNA is TGTGCCAGCAGCGCCCTTAGCGGGAGAACAGATACGCAGTATTTT.

The CDR3 sequence: CASSSQGAAYGYTF. The CDR3 DNA follows: TGTGCCAGCAGCTCCCAGGGGGCGGCCTATGGCTACACCTTC. The V call is TRBV7-3, the J call TRBJ1-2; TRBD1 agrees at 8 bases. V lost 4 bases, J lost 4 bases, and 5 bases stayed unmatched. The CDR3 is 14 residues long. Germline CDR1 reads SGHTA; CDR2 reads FQGTGA.

The chain recombines TRBV24-1 with TRBJ2-7; TRBD2 matches at 14 bases. This CDR3 spans 17 amino acids. The trim removed 7 bases at V and 3 bases at J, leaving 10 bases unmatched. Looked up from germline, CDR1 is KGHDR and CDR2 is SFDVKD. As DNA, the CDR3 is TGTGCCACCAGAATAGGGACTAGCGGGAGTCTGGACTACGAGCAGTACTTC. The encoded protein is CATRIGTSGSLDYEQYF.

V gene TRBV28 combines with J gene TRBJ2-3; D might be TRBD2 (6 bases). The CDR3 extends over 12 amino acids. V was pared by 10 bases and J by 3 bases, with 11 bases between. Germline lookup yields CDR1 MDHEN and CDR2 SYDVKM. The CDR3 DNA sequence: TGTGCCATCGGGACTCTTACAGATACGCAGTATTTT. It yields the protein CAIGTLTDTQYF. The full variable domain, rest sourced from reference TRBV28 and TRBJ2-3, is DVKVTQSSRYLVKRTGEKVFLECVQDMDHENMFWYRQDPGLGLRLIYFSYDVKMKEKGDIPEGYSVSREKKERFSLILESASTNQTSMYLCAIGTLTDTQYFGPGTRLTVL.

The chain is built from TRBV6-5 and TRBJ2-2; D is unclear. V was cut by 6 bases and J by 5 bases, with 13 bases left in between. The CDR3 is 14 amino acids. Germline-derived CDR1 and CDR2 are MNHEY and SVGAGI. This chain's CDR3 is CASSTLYETGELFF. CDR3 bases: TGTGCCAGCAGCACCTTGTACGAGACCGGGGAGCTGTTTTTT.

This rearrangement joins TRBV18 to TRBJ2-7, with 9 bases that match TRBD1. The junction had 7 bases not matched to a gene; V was cut back by 3 bases and J by 1 base. The CDR3 has 16 amino acids. The V gene's germline CDR1 is KGHSH and CDR2 LQKENI. CDR3 DNA sequence: TGTGCCAGCTCACCCCTAACCGGGACAGGGTCCTACGAGCAGTACTTC. Translation gives CASSPLTGTGSYEQYF.

The V call is TRBV3-1 (or the pseudogene TRBV3-2), the J call TRBJ2-1; D unclear. The CDR3 has 14 amino acids. CDR1 and CDR2 from the germline V gene are LGHDT and YNNKEL (reference sequence). V was cut by 2 bases and J by 6 bases, with 11 bases left in between. CDR3 DNA sequence: TGTGCCAGCAGCCAAAGAGGCTCCGGCAATGAGCAGTTCTTC. This translates into CASSQRGSGNEQFF.

The chain recombines TRBV6-2 or TRBV6-3 with TRBJ2-5; possibly TRBD1 for D (6 bases). Per the germline V gene, CDR1 is MNHEY and CDR2 is SVGEGT. This CDR3 has 13 amino acids. Trimming removed 5 bases from V and 2 bases from J, with 9 bases in between. CDR3 sequence reads: CASSPGEQETQYF. The CDR3 coding sequence is TGTGCCAGCAGTCCAGGGGAACAAGAGACCCAGTACTTC.

V is TRBV6-5 and J is TRBJ2-5; TRBD2 might be the D (6 bases). Between the trimmed V and J ends, which lost 6 bases and 6 bases, there was a span of 17 bases. Germline loops: CDR1 MNHEY, CDR2 SVGAGI. CDR3 length: 14 residues. The CDR3 DNA sequence: TGTGCCAGCAGGCCGTATATAGCGGTGCAGACCCAGTACTTC. The encoded protein is CASRPYIAVQTQYF.

This clone was recorded many times. The germline gene is not matched at one end of the junction; a read error may be the cause. This chain connects TRBV4-2 to TRBJ2-3; TRBD2 agrees at 9 bases. The CDR3 extends over 18 amino acids. The germline gives CDR1 LGHNA, CDR2 YNFKEQ. The chain's CDR3 is CASTQGAAGGSGTDTQYF. CDR3 bases: TGTGCCAGCACCCAAGGGGCAGCGGGAGGTTCCGGCACAGATACGCAGTATTTT.

The rearrangement joins TRBV6-2 or TRBV6-3 to TRBJ1-1; no clear D. V lost 2 bases to trimming and J lost 4 bases, with 8 bases between them. Germline V gives CDR1 MNHEY, CDR2 SVGEGT. The CDR3 extends over 13 amino acids. The CDR3 region is CASSYEGGTEAFF. CDR3 nucleotides: TGTGCCAGCAGTTACGAGGGCGGCACTGAAGCTTTCTTT.

The chain combines TRBV28 with TRBJ1-4; 8 nucleotides line up with TRBD1. This CDR3 is 14 amino acids long. V shed 3 bases, J shed 6 bases, and the junction held 3 bases outside the gene matches. From germline, CDR1 is MDHEN and CDR2 SYDVKM. The CDR3 sequence: CASSLYRGDEKLFF. Here the CDR3 DNA reads TGTGCCAGCAGTTTGTACAGGGGGGATGAAAAACTGTTTTTT.

This chain links TRBV2 with TRBJ2-5; TRBD2 matches 16 bases. Germline lookup yields CDR1 SNHLY and CDR2 FYNNEI. The CDR3 length is 20 residues. The trim removed 0 bases at V and 1 base at J, leaving 8 bases unmatched. DNA for the CDR3: TGTGCCAGCAGTGAAGCGCTTTTGGGGACTAGCGGGGGGGCCCAAGAGACCCAGTACTTC. Amino acid sequence: CASSEALLGTSGGAQETQYF.

V is TRBV12-3 or TRBV12-4 and J is TRBJ1-1, with TRBD1 as a possible D gene (6 bases). The V gene lost 3 bases and the J gene lost 5 bases, with 7 bases spanning the gap. This CDR3 has 12 residues. The CDR3 DNA is TGTGCCAGCAGTTTTCAGGGGACTGAAGCTTTCTTT. This translates into CASSFQGTEAFF.

V is TRBV7-3 and J is TRBJ2-7, with D perhaps matching TRBD2 (6 bases). The CDR3 is 13 residues long. Germline CDR1 reads SGHTA; CDR2 reads FQGTGA. Trimming removed 2 bases at V and 6 bases at J, with 11 bases between. The CDR3 region has the DNA TGTGCCAGCAGCTTACAGGGAGGAGGCGAGCAGTACTTC. Translated: CASSLQGGGEQYF.

The chain uses TRBV19 and TRBJ1-6; 7 nucleotides line up with TRBD1. The CDR3 consists of 14 residues. The germline V gene has CDR1 LNHDA and CDR2 SQIVND (reference sequence). Trimming at V came to 4 bases and at J to 4 bases, leaving 1 base not matched to a gene. The CDR3 spells CASSKTGYNSPLHF. The CDR3 DNA follows: TGTGCCAGTAGTAAGACAGGGTATAATTCACCCCTCCACTTT.

The J gene is TRBJ2-1, the V gene TRBV19, with 12 bases matching TRBD2. The CDR3 has 16 residues. Trimming removed 5 bases from V and 3 bases from J; junction bases left unmatched: 5. The germline CDR1 and CDR2 sequences are LNHDA and SQIVND (reference sequence). CDR3 bases: TGTGCCAGTAGTCTAACGACTAGCGGGGGCTACAATGAGCAGTTCTTC. Amino acids: CASSLTTSGGYNEQFF.